The 27 T cell receptor beta chains below come from one sample, sequenced in a study of response to subunit inactivated influenza vaccine. A single record per CDR3 protein comes from TCRdb applying MiXCR to the RT-PCR reads. The sample contains 700,000 to 800,000 distinct CDR3 sequences, 18% of which appear only once. This specimen consisted of PBMCs from blood, obtained more than 4 days after vaccination. The source is a middle-aged man who received an inactivated influenza vaccine.

Many counts were recorded for this clonotype. V is TRBV12-3 or TRBV12-4 and J is TRBJ2-6; the match to TRBD2 covers 7 bases. This CDR3 region has 15 residues. Trimming removed 7 bases from V and 2 bases from J; junction bases left unmatched: 5. In nucleotides, the CDR3 is TGTGCCAGCACCAACGGACTAGCTGGGGCCAACGTCCTGACTTTC. It encodes CASTNGLAGANVLTF.

A note on this clonotype: A read error is possible here, since a much larger clone lies one base away. The chain has TRBV27 and TRBJ1-2; unclear D gene. Trimming removed 6 bases at V and 2 bases at J, with 10 bases between. The CDR3 length is 13 residues. Germline V gene lookup returns CDR1 MNHEY and CDR2 SMNVEV (reference sequence). The chain's CDR3 is CASSPTRNYGYTF. DNA for the CDR3: TGTGCCAGCAGCCCGACAAGGAACTATGGCTACACCTTC.

This clonotype was seen only a few times. The V and J genes are TRBV29-1 and TRBJ1-4; TRBD1 matches 7 bases. Germline assignment: CDR1 SQVTM and CDR2 ANQGSEA. CDR3 length equals 12 residues. V dropped 6 bases and J dropped 6; count of bases not matched to a gene: 4. The CDR3 sequence: CSVGGTDEKLFF. The CDR3 DNA is TGCAGCGTCGGAGGGACAGATGAAAAACTGTTTTTT.

J is TRBJ2-7 and V is TRBV7-8; TRBD2 aligns across 9 bases. Germline CDR1 SGHVS, CDR2 FQNEAQ. This CDR3 has 13 amino acids. Trimming cost V 7 bases and J 5 bases; bases outside gene matches: 6. As DNA, the CDR3 is TGTGCCAGCAACGGACGACTAGCGGACGAGCAGTACTTC. Its translation is CASNGRLADEQYF.

This clonotype was observed a handful of times. This sequence joins TRBV29-1 and TRBJ2-5, with D unresolved. Deletions cut 7 bases from V and 1 base from J, with 16 bases between. CDR1 and CDR2 from the germline V gene are SQVTM and ANQGSEA. This CDR3 is 14 amino acids long. The CDR3 sequence is CSAQGPLGQETQYF. Here the CDR3 DNA reads TGCAGCGCCCAAGGCCCGCTAGGCCAAGAGACCCAGTACTTC.

This clonotype was seen ten or more times. This rearrangement joins TRBV12-5 to TRBJ2-1; D gene uncertain. The CDR3 is 11 amino acids. CDR1 is LGHNT and CDR2 is FRNRAP in the germline V gene. V lost 2 bases and J lost 4, with 0 bases in between. This CDR3 reads CASGLYNEQFF. In nucleotides, the CDR3 is TGTGCTAGTGGTTTGTACAATGAGCAGTTCTTC.

The chain uses TRBV6-1 and TRBJ1-4; D possibly corresponds to TRBD1 (6 bases). With 2 bases removed from V and 5 bases from J, the gap between germline ends came to 12 bases. Germline V gene sequence: CDR1 MNHNS, CDR2 SASEGT. The CDR3 runs to 15 residues. CDR3 protein: CASSETGTSNEKLFF. Here the CDR3 DNA reads TGTGCCAGCAGTGAAACAGGGACGAGCAATGAAAAACTGTTTTTT.

This clonotype was seen a few times. In DNA form, the CDR3 reads TGTGCCAGCAGACAGACAGCCACTAACTATGGCTACACCTTC. It specifies CASRQTATNYGYTF. The chain carries TRBV12-3 or TRBV12-4 and TRBJ1-2, with D tentatively TRBD1 (5 bases). The CDR3 contains 14 residues. The germline V and J ends were trimmed by 6 bases and 0 bases, with 11 bases remaining between them.

This clonotype appeared a few times. The CDR3 reads CASSQELASSYNSPLHF. CDR3 DNA sequence: TGTGCCAGCAGCCAAGAGTTGGCCTCTTCCTATAATTCACCCCTCCACTTT. The chain links TRBV4-2 to TRBJ1-6; the D is unclear. This CDR3 comprises 17 residues. Germline-derived CDR1 and CDR2 are LGHNA and YNFKEQ. V shed 0 bases and J shed 1 base, with 10 bases lying between them.

This clonotype was counted only a few times. The rearrangement links TRBV28 to TRBJ1-1; D ambiguous. Germline CDR1 and CDR2: MDHEN and SYDVKM. The CDR3 length is 14 residues. Trimming took 1 base from V and 1 from J, leaving 7 bases between them. CDR3 nucleotides: TGTGCCAGCAGTTTATTTACAGAGAACACTGAAGCTTTCTTT. This translates into CASSLFTENTEAFF.

This clonotype was counted a few times. The V and J genes are TRBV20-1 and TRBJ2-2; D gene ambiguous. V was pared by 0 bases and J by 4 bases, with 12 bases between. Germline CDR1 reads DFQATT; CDR2 reads SNEGSKA (reference sequence). The CDR3 spans 15 residues. CDR3 nucleotides: TGCAGTGCTAGAGATTCTGAGATAGTCACCGGGGAGCTGTTTTTT. It is translated as CSARDSEIVTGELFF.

The chain employs TRBV15 and TRBJ2-1; unclear D gene. The CDR3 has 14 residues. Germline-derived CDR1 and CDR2 are LNHNV and YYDKDF (reference sequence). Trimming pared 6 bases from V and 8 bases from J, leaving 17 bases between. CDR3 sequence (DNA): TGTGCCACCAGAGCAGGATTCCGGTTCCATGAGCAGTTCTTC. Amino acids: CATRAGFRFHEQFF.

In this sample, this clonotype turned up a few times. The CDR3 spells CASSFIRQYTEAFF. The CDR3 region has the DNA TGTGCCAGCAGTTTCATCAGACAGTACACTGAAGCTTTCTTT. V and J are TRBV12-3 or TRBV12-4 and TRBJ1-1, with D maybe TRBD1 (5 bases). V lost 3 bases, J lost 3 bases, and 11 bases lay in between. The CDR3 extends over 14 amino acids.

This clonotype has at least ten counts. V usage is TRBV5-1 and J usage is TRBJ2-2; D remains unclear. The V and J ends lost 0 bases and 0 bases respectively, with 9 bases between them. Germline V gene data show CDR1 as SGHRS and CDR2 as YFSETQ. This CDR3 has 16 residues. This CDR3 reads CASSLGGVPNTGELFF. The CDR3 coding sequence is TGCGCCAGCAGCTTGGGTGGGGTTCCGAACACCGGGGAGCTGTTTTTT. Using reference TRBV5-1 and TRBJ2-2 for the parts outside the CDR3, the full variable domain is KAGVTQTPRYLIKTRGQQVTLSCSPISGHRSVSWYQQTPGQGLQFLFEYFSETQRNKGNFPGRFSGRQFSNSRSEMNVSTLELGDSALYLCASSLGGVPNTGELFFGEGSRLTVL.

The genes are TRBV7-8 and TRBJ2-5, with D uncertain. The CDR3 is 13 residues long. Germline CDR1 and CDR2: SGHVS and FQNEAQ. The germline V and J ends were trimmed by 4 bases and 4 bases, with 10 bases remaining between them. DNA for the CDR3: TGTGCCAGCAGCTCCGTCAGGAGAGAGACCCAGTACTTC. Translating gives CASSSVRRETQYF.

This rearrangement joins TRBV24-1 to TRBJ2-2; 9 bases fit TRBD1. The CDR3 has 18 amino acids. The ends lost 5 bases at V and 1 base at J; junction bases unmatched: 10. Per the germline V gene, CDR1 is KGHDR and CDR2 is SFDVKD. The CDR3 reads CATSGVVPGQGNTGELFF. In nucleotides, the CDR3 is TGTGCCACCAGTGGGGTTGTTCCGGGACAGGGGAACACCGGGGAGCTGTTTTTT.

The gene calls are TRBV20-1 and TRBJ2-3; D not resolved. The ends were cut back, 2 bases at V and 0 bases at J, with 9 bases in the middle. The V gene's germline CDR1 is DFQATT and CDR2 SNEGSKA (reference sequence). This CDR3 has 14 residues. The CDR3 nucleotides are TGCAGTGCTAGACGTGGGCTCAGCACAGATACGCAGTATTTT. It codes for CSARRGLSTDTQYF.

This rearrangement joins TRBV6-2 or TRBV6-3 to TRBJ2-7; 12 bases are a match to TRBD1. Trimming cost V 5 bases and J 0 bases; bases outside gene matches: 14. CDR3 size: 19 residues. Germline V gene lookup returns CDR1 MNHEY and CDR2 SVGEGT. The CDR3 is CASSSAGTGGSRSSYEQYF. The CDR3 region has the DNA TGTGCCAGCAGTAGCGCCGGGACAGGGGGCTCTCGTAGCTCCTACGAGCAGTACTTC.

This sequence joins TRBV6-1 and TRBJ2-2; no clear D. The V end was cut by 6 bases, the J end by 1 base, with 12 bases between. The CDR3 contains 15 residues. Germline V gene lookup returns CDR1 MNHNS and CDR2 SASEGT. The CDR3 region is CASSLIDGNTGELFF. DNA for the CDR3: TGTGCCAGCAGCCTTATAGACGGGAACACCGGGGAGCTGTTTTTT.

This clonotype was seen repeatedly, ten times or more. The V call is TRBV18, the J call TRBJ1-1; D is possibly TRBD1 (6 bases). Between the trimmed V and J ends, which lost 2 bases and 7 bases, there was a span of 8 bases. CDR3 length: 12 residues. Germline CDR1 reads KGHSH; CDR2 reads LQKENI. This chain's CDR3 is CASSPKGGEAFF. The CDR3, as DNA: TGTGCCAGCTCACCAAAGGGGGGTGAAGCTTTCTTT.

The J gene is TRBJ2-4, the V gene TRBV20-1; D gene unclear. Germline V lookup: CDR1 DFQATT, CDR2 SNEGSKA (reference sequence). The CDR3 is 14 amino acids. The V end was cut by 6 bases, the J end by 0 bases, with 12 bases between. The CDR3 loop is CSARITLAKNIQYF. CDR3 DNA sequence: TGCAGTGCCCGTATAACCCTAGCCAAAAACATTCAGTACTTC.

This clonotype was counted between two and nine times. The gene calls are TRBV12-3 or TRBV12-4 and TRBJ2-1; D gene ambiguous. The V end lost 7 bases, the J end lost 3 bases, and 7 bases lay between the germline ends. This CDR3 has 12 amino acids. The DNA of the CDR3 is TGTGCCAGCACTAAGGACTACAATGAGCAGTTCTTC. It encodes CASTKDYNEQFF.

This clonotype was recorded at least ten times. The gene calls are TRBV20-1 and TRBJ1-5, with D unclear. The CDR3 has 15 amino acids. V lost 0 bases and J lost 0, with 9 bases in between. CDR1 is DFQATT and CDR2 is SNEGSKA in the germline V gene (reference sequence). CDR3 sequence reads: CSARDRTYSNQPQHF. CDR3 DNA sequence: TGCAGTGCTAGAGACCGGACTTATAGCAATCAGCCCCAGCATTTT.

There are many counts of this clonotype. This chain joins TRBV7-2 and TRBJ2-7; no clear D. The CDR3 totals 14 residues. Germline CDR1 reads SGHTA; CDR2 reads FQGNSA. The ends were cut back, 2 bases at V and 2 bases at J, with 10 bases in the middle. CDR3 amino acids: CASSLYGSTYEQYF. In DNA form, the CDR3 reads TGTGCCAGCAGCTTATACGGTTCTACCTACGAGCAGTACTTC.

This chain links TRBV6-1 with TRBJ1-2, with D hard to call. Trimming took off 6 bases at V and 7 bases at J, with 18 bases between the two ends. The CDR3 consists of 14 residues. CDR1 and CDR2 from the germline V gene are MNHNS and SASEGT. The CDR3 sequence: CASSRGPGSVGYTF. The DNA for the CDR3 is TGTGCCAGCAGCCGCGGCCCGGGGAGTGTTGGCTACACCTTC.

At least ten counts were recorded for this clonotype. The V call is TRBV7-9, the J call TRBJ1-1, with a possible D match to TRBD1 (5 bases). Per germline, CDR1 SEHNR and CDR2 FQNEAQ (reference sequence). This CDR3 has 12 amino acids. Trimming stripped 6 bases from V and 1 base from J, with 6 bases between. The CDR3 loop is CASSRGNTEAFF. CDR3 nucleotide sequence: TGTGCCAGCAGTAGGGGGAACACTGAAGCTTTCTTT.

In its sample, this clonotype was seen a few times. This chain links TRBV7-2 with TRBJ2-1, with a weak D call TRBD1 (6 bases). The CDR3 runs to 15 residues. V was trimmed by 5 bases and J by 6 bases, leaving 17 bases between them. Germline CDR1 is SGHTA and CDR2 is FQGNSA. CDR3 nucleotides: TGTGCCAGCAGCCAGAGGGCAGGGGCCAGCAATGAGCAGTTCTTC. Amino acid sequence: CASSQRAGASNEQFF.